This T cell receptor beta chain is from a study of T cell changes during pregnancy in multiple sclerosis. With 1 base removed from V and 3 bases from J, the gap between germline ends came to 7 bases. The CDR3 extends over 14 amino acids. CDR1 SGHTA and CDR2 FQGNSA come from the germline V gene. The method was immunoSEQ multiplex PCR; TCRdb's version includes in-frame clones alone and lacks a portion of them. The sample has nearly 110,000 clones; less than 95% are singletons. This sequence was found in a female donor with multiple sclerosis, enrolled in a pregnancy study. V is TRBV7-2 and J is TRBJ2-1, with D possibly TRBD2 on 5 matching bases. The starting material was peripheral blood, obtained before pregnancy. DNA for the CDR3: TGTGCCAGCAGCTTAGAGCGGATCTACAATGAGCAGTTCTTC. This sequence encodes CASSLERIYNEQFF.